These 8 T cell receptor beta chains originate from one sample sequenced in a study of T cell repertoires in cytomegalovirus infection. TCRdb reprocessed the reads via MiXCR and lists one record per CDR3 protein. Of 400,000 or so distinct CDR3 sequences in the sample, roughly 30% were seen once. The material sequenced was PBMCs. The source of these receptors is a human donor in good health (CMV status not recorded). Some clones in this sample may be carry-over from other donors' samples.

In this sample, this clonotype turned up many times. V gene TRBV7-2 combines with J gene TRBJ2-3; D is ambiguous. Between the trimmed V and J ends, which lost 4 bases and 0 bases, there was a span of 11 bases. The germline V gene has CDR1 SGHTA and CDR2 FQGNSA. CDR3 length equals 15 residues. The CDR3 loop is CASSSRVDSTDTQYF. The CDR3 coding sequence is TGTGCCAGCAGCTCCCGAGTCGATAGCACAGATACGCAGTATTTT.

The chain combines TRBV14 with TRBJ1-2; D is possibly TRBD1 (6 bases). Germline-derived CDR1 and CDR2 are SGHDN and FVKESK. Trimming removed 4 bases from V and 4 bases from J, with 13 bases in between. This CDR3 comprises 14 residues. CDR3 sequence: CASSPLLGGYGYTF. CDR3 DNA: TGTGCCAGCAGCCCCCTCTTAGGGGGCTATGGCTACACCTTC.

Concerning this clonotype: Likely a read error: the CDR3 ends without its conserved phenylalanine or tryptophan. The chain links TRBV7-2 to TRBJ1-5, with unresolved D. Per the germline V gene, CDR1 is SGHTA and CDR2 is FQGNSA. V was cut by 1 base and J by 7 bases, with 5 bases left in between. The CDR3 consists of 12 residues. As DNA, the CDR3 is TGTGCCAGCAGCTTAGAATGGCAGCCCCAGCATTTG. It specifies CASSLEWQPQHL.

The chain couples TRBV4-2 to TRBJ2-3, with TRBD2 matching 11 bases. Trimming cost V 4 bases and J 6 bases; bases outside gene matches: 9. This CDR3 contains 16 residues. Looked up from germline, CDR1 is LGHNA and CDR2 is YNFKEQ. CDR3 loop: CASSPRTSGLSDTQYF. In DNA form, the CDR3 reads TGTGCCAGCAGCCCACGGACTAGCGGGCTCTCTGATACGCAGTATTTT.

J is TRBJ2-1 and V is TRBV28, with 7 bases fitting TRBD1. Unmatched junction bases numbered 10, after V lost 3 bases and J lost 8 bases. The germline V gene encodes CDR1 MDHEN and CDR2 SYDVKM. The CDR3 is 15 residues long. CDR3 loop: CASSLGRGSFDEQFF. The CDR3 bases are TGTGCCAGCAGTTTGGGCAGGGGGTCTTTTGATGAGCAGTTCTTC.

The rearrangement joins TRBV12-3 or TRBV12-4 to TRBJ1-2; 7 positions agree with TRBD1. The CDR3 covers 16 residues. Trimming removed 7 bases from V and 1 base from J; junction bases left unmatched: 12. The CDR3 loop reads CASKRDLRGINYGYTF. The CDR3 DNA reads TGTGCCAGCAAAAGGGATCTCAGGGGGATTAACTATGGCTACACCTTC.

This clonotype was recorded at least ten times. The V call is TRBV12-3 or TRBV12-4, the J call TRBJ1-2; 10 nucleotides align to TRBD1. CDR3 length: 17 residues. V shed 6 bases and J 5 bases; nucleotides not matched to a gene: 15. CDR3 loop: CASRPPRRQGAIYGYTF. CDR3 coding DNA: TGTGCCAGCAGGCCTCCCCGTAGACAGGGGGCAATTTATGGCTACACCTTC.

This CDR3 is CASSPHRTDNTGELFF. DNA of the CDR3: TGTGCCAGCAGCCCGCATAGAACGGATAACACCGGGGAGCTGTTTTTT. J is TRBJ2-2 and V is TRBV11-3; D is undetermined. The CDR3 totals 16 residues. Trimming took off 5 bases at V and 2 bases at J, with 15 bases between the two ends. Germline V CDR1 and CDR2: SGHNT, YENEEA. The full variable domain, rest sourced from reference TRBV11-3 and TRBJ2-2, is EAGVVQSPRYKIIEKKQPVAFWCNPISGHNTLYWYLQNLGQGPELLIRYENEEAVDDSQLPKDRFSAERLKGVDSTLKIQPAELGDSAVYLCASSPHRTDNTGELFFGEGSRLTVL.